The rows below give T cell receptor beta chains drawn from one sample of a study of shared clonotypes between healthy human individuals. The repertoire was sequenced with immunoSEQ multiplex PCR; TCRdb's copy has only in-frame clones and lacks some. The repertoire holds 2 million to 2.5 million clones, with around 93% as singletons. Specimen: naive CD8+ T cells from PBMCs. Every receptor here comes from a man aged 18 to 30 in good health. Some clones in this sample may be carry-over from other donors' samples. CDR3s include the opening cysteine and the closing phenylalanine or tryptophan. Fields, in order: clone size, V gene, J gene, D gene, CDR3 DNA, CDR3 protein. D genes are given only for firm matches. Not every row has a clone size; where given, it reads once, few, many or a size class.

NA	TRBV7-2	TRBJ2-7	TRBD1	TGTGCCAGCAGCTTAACTAGAGGGGGCGGCCACGAGCAGTACTTC	CASSLTRGGGHEQYF
NA	TRBV7-6	TRBJ2-7	NA	TGTGCCAGCAGCGACCCGGAGCTAGATAGTCCCTACGAGCAGTACTTC	CASSDPELDSPYEQYF
NA	TRBV6-1	TRBJ2-7	NA	TGTGCCAGCAGTGAAGCGGGGGGGCGAGGGTACGAGCAGTACTTC	CASSEAGGRGYEQYF
NA	TRBV5-6	TRBJ2-5	NA	TGTGCCAGCAGCTTCCCAACCGGGGGGCCTGGGGAGACCCAGTACTTC	CASSFPTGGPGETQYF
NA	TRBV7-2	TRBJ1-5	TRBD1	TGTGCCAGCAGTTTAACTACAGGGGGCCGCAATCAGCCCCAGCATTTT	CASSLTTGGRNQPQHF
NA	TRBV7-6	TRBJ2-7	TRBD1	TGTGCCAGCAGCCCGGGACAGGGCCCCTACGAGCAGTACTTC	CASSPGQGPYEQYF
NA	TRBV4-3	TRBJ2-7	TRBD2	TGCGCCAGCAGCCAAGCAGGGGGCCCCGCTAGCGGGAGTTCCTACGAGCAGTACTTC	CASSQAGGPASGSSYEQYF
NA	TRBV19	TRBJ2-3	NA	TGTGCCAGTAGTATTCTCGGCGGCACAGATACGCAGTATTTT	CASSILGGTDTQYF
NA	TRBV11-3	TRBJ2-5	TRBD1	TGTGCCAGCAGCGCTTGGACAGGGGAAGAGACCCAGTACTTC	CASSAWTGEETQYF
NA	TRBV29-1	TRBJ1-2	NA	TGCAGCGTTGATTTAGGCTCAACAGGCTATGGCTACACCTTC	CSVDLGSTGYGYTF
NA	TRBV7-9	TRBJ1-1	TRBD1	TGTGCCAGCAGCGGGGGGACAGGGGCGAACACTGAAGCTTTCTTT	CASSGGTGANTEAFF
few	TRBV6-5	TRBJ2-2	TRBD2	TGTGCCAGCAGTTGGACTAGCGGGAGAGGAGGCGGGGAGCTGTTTTTT	CASSWTSGRGGGELFF
NA	TRBV30	TRBJ1-3	TRBD1	TGTGCCTGGAGTGTAATACCGACAGGGGGCCCCATATATTTT	CAWSVIPTGGPIYF
NA	TRBV29-1	TRBJ2-5	TRBD1	TGCAGCGTTGAAAGAGAGAGGGGGCCGCCCCAAGAGACCCAGTACTTC	CSVERERGPPQETQYF
NA	TRBV28	TRBJ1-2	NA	TGTGCCAGCAGTTCGGACAGCGATGGCTACACCTTC	CASSSDSDGYTF
NA	TRBV9	TRBJ2-1	TRBD1	TGTGCCAGCAGCGGTCCGGGACAGAACAATGAGCAGTTCTTC	CASSGPGQNNEQFF
NA	TRBV7-9	TRBJ1-2	NA	TGTGCCAGCGGGGGCAGTGCTAACTATGGCTACACCTTC	CASGGSANYGYTF
NA	TRBV13	TRBJ1-1	TRBD1	TGTGCCAGCAGCTTAGGGGGACAGGGTTCTGTTTATACTGAAGCTTTCTTT	CASSLGGQGSVYTEAFF
NA	TRBV29-1	TRBJ2-3	NA	TGCAGCGTTGAGAACGGATTAGACGATACGCAGTATTTT	CSVENGLDDTQYF
once	TRBV6-5	TRBJ2-3	TRBD2	TGTGCCAGCAGCGCGGGAGGGCCCACAGATACGCAGTATTTT	CASSAGGPTDTQYF
NA	TRBV28	TRBJ2-1	NA	TGTGCCAGCAGTTCCCCGGCAGAGAGCTCCTACAATGAGCAGTTCTTC	CASSSPAESSYNEQFF
NA	TRBV5-6	TRBJ1-1	NA	TGTGCCAGCAGGTTGGCTTACAGGACTGAAGCTTTCTTT	CASRLAYRTEAFF
NA	TRBV5-1	TRBJ2-2	TRBD1	TGCGCCAGCGAACCAGGGGGCGCGAACACCGGGGAGCTGTTTTTT	CASEPGGANTGELFF
NA	TRBV6-5	TRBJ2-6	TRBD1	TGTGCCAGCAGTTGGGACAGGATCTCTGGGGCCAACGTCCTGACTTTC	CASSWDRISGANVLTF
NA	TRBV2	TRBJ1-3	TRBD1	TGTGCCAGCAGTGCCAGGGGGCTGTCCGGAAACACCATATATTTT	CASSARGLSGNTIYF
NA	TRBV20-1	TRBJ2-1	NA	TGCAGTGCTCCTAGCGCTGAGCAGTTCTTC	CSAPSAEQFF
once	TRBV6-1	TRBJ1-4	NA	TGTGCCAGCGTCCGGGACCTCAATGAAAAACTGTTTTTT	CASVRDLNEKLFF
NA	TRBV2	TRBJ2-1	TRBD1	TGTGCCAGATCGACAGGGGGCGGCTCAAGGAGCTCCTACAATGAGCAGTTCTTC	CARSTGGGSRSSYNEQFF
NA	TRBV27	TRBJ2-2	NA	TGTGCCAGCAGTTTCGGTCTGACCGGGGAGCTGTTTTTT	CASSFGLTGELFF
NA	TRBV21-1	TRBJ2-7	NA	TGTGCCAGCCGGACCGTAGACGAGCAGTACTTC	CASRTVDEQYF
once	TRBV10-1	TRBJ1-1	NA	TGCGCCAGCAGCCCTACGTCCAGGTTTGAAGCTTTCTTT	CASSPTSRFEAFF
NA	TRBV29-1	TRBJ1-5	NA	TGCAGCGTCCTAGGGGTGGACCAGCCCCAGCATTTT	CSVLGVDQPQHF
NA	TRBV2	TRBJ2-1	TRBD1	TGTGCCAGCAGTGAATGGGCAGGGGGTGATGAGCAGTTCTTC	CASSEWAGGDEQFF
NA	TRBV9	TRBJ2-2	NA	TGTGCCAGCAGCGTGGGGGACATACCTACCGGGGAGCTGTTTTTT	CASSVGDIPTGELFF
NA	TRBV4-3	TRBJ2-2	NA	TGCGCCAGCAGCCAAGGCTTCGGGAGCGGCACCGGGGAGCTGTTTTTT	CASSQGFGSGTGELFF
NA	TRBV7-9	TRBJ2-1	NA	TGTGCCAGCAGCCTTCGTGGGGGGCCAGAGCAGTTCTTC	CASSLRGGPEQFF
few	TRBV28	TRBJ1-1	NA	TGTGCCAGCAGTTTTCAGGACAAGAACACTGAAGCTTTCTTT	CASSFQDKNTEAFF
few	TRBV25-1	TRBJ2-5	TRBD2	TGTGCCAGCAGTGAATGGGCGGGAGAGGAGACCCAGTACTTC	CASSEWAGEETQYF
NA	TRBV6-6	TRBJ2-1	NA	TGTGCCAGCAGAGACACCTACAATGAGCAGTTCTTC	CASRDTYNEQFF
NA	TRBV6-6	TRBJ2-7	TRBD2	TGTGCCAGCAGTTACGGTCTAGCGGGAGGCTACGAGCAGTACTTC	CASSYGLAGGYEQYF
NA	TRBV7-9	TRBJ2-7	NA	TGTGCCAGCAGCTTGTCTCGGGGCCTAACCTACGAGCAGTACTTC	CASSLSRGLTYEQYF
once	TRBV9	TRBJ2-5	NA	TGTGCCAGCAGCGTAGAGAGGAGTGCTGGGGAGACCCAGTACTTC	CASSVERSAGETQYF
NA	TRBV28	TRBJ2-1	TRBD1	TGTGCCAGCAGCCGGCTGGACAGGGTCTACAATGAGCAGTTCTTC	CASSRLDRVYNEQFF
NA	TRBV2	TRBJ2-7	NA	TGTGCCAGCAGTGAAGCGGGAGTAGCATACGAGCAGTACTTC	CASSEAGVAYEQYF
NA	TRBV4-2	TRBJ2-7	NA	TGTGCCAGCAGCCCCAAAGCCGGGCCCGTGAGGACCTACGAGCAGTACTTC	CASSPKAGPVRTYEQYF
NA	TRBV27	TRBJ1-1	NA	TGTGCCAGCAGTTTATTTCCCCTTTCTGAAGCTTTCTTT	CASSLFPLSEAFF
NA	TRBV7-9	TRBJ2-6	NA	TGTGCCAGCAGCTTAAGCCAGGGGCTTGGGGCCAACGTCCTGACTTTC	CASSLSQGLGANVLTF
NA	TRBV7-3	TRBJ1-1	NA	TGTGCCAGCAGCTTAGGGGGAGCCACTGAAGCTTTCTTT	CASSLGGATEAFF
NA	TRBV15	TRBJ2-2	NA	TGTGCCACCAGCACCACCTCAACAGGGATGAGATGGGGGGAGCTGTTTTTT	CATSTTSTGMRWGELFF
NA	TRBV10-1	TRBJ2-2	TRBD2	TGCGCCAGCAGTGAGTGGGGGGGACGAGGCACCGGGGAGCTGTTTTTT	CASSEWGGRGTGELFF
NA	TRBV28	TRBJ2-7	TRBD1	TGTGCCAGCAGTTCTATCCGGGACAGGGGATACGAGCAGTACTTC	CASSSIRDRGYEQYF